A single sample gave rise to the 5 T cell receptor beta chains below, sequenced in a study of T cell responses to AZD1222 COVID-19 vaccine. Here immunoSEQ multiplex PCR was the method, and the copy in TCRdb shows in-frame clones only, minus some. There are roughly 140,000 clones in the sample; around 88% occur only once, and around 3% lies in the top ten. The sample here was peripheral blood, taken on day 0 of AZD1222 vaccination. The receptors stem from an adult in good health.

The chain employs TRBV9 and TRBJ2-1, with D possibly TRBD2 on 6 matching bases. In germline, CDR1 is SGDLS, CDR2 YYNGEE. With 4 bases removed from V and 1 base from J, the gap between germline ends came to 9 bases. This CDR3 comprises 14 residues. The CDR3 DNA sequence: TGTGCCAGCAGCCGGGGGAGGTCCTACAATGAGCAGTTCTTC. Amino acid sequence: CASSRGRSYNEQFF.

This clone was detected a few times. The gene calls are TRBV4-3 and TRBJ1-2; D is possibly TRBD1 (6 bases). The CDR3 consists of 14 residues. Looked up from germline, CDR1 is LGHNA and CDR2 is YSLEER. The V end lost 2 bases, the J end lost 1 base, and 8 bases lay between the germline ends. The CDR3 loop reads CASSQHRVNYGYTF. The DNA of the CDR3 is TGCGCCAGCAGCCAACACAGGGTTAACTATGGCTACACCTTC.

The chain links TRBV7-9 to TRBJ2-7; the D gene is possibly TRBD1 (5 bases). The CDR3 covers 16 residues. V dropped 7 bases and J dropped 4 bases, with 23 bases sitting between them. The germline gives CDR1 SEHNR, CDR2 FQNEAQ (reference sequence). The CDR3 DNA follows: TGTGCCAGCAACGCCCCGAGCTCCGACAGCCATTACGAGCAGTACTTC. It specifies CASNAPSSDSHYEQYF.

This clone occurred a few times. J is TRBJ1-2 and V is TRBV20-1; D is uncertain. The CDR3 has 11 residues. Germline lookup yields CDR1 DFQATT and CDR2 SNEGSKA (reference sequence). The V and J ends lost 8 bases and 9 bases respectively, with 16 bases between them. The CDR3 nucleotides read TGCAGTTCAGTCAGCGTGGGTAGCTACACCTTC. Residues: CSSVSVGSYTF.

The gene calls are TRBV11-2 and TRBJ2-1; the match to TRBD1 covers 11 bases. Germline V gene sequence: CDR1 SGHAT, CDR2 FQNNGV. With V trimmed by 3 bases and J by 9 bases, 4 bases remained unmatched. The CDR3 has 14 amino acids. CDR3 sequence reads: CASSFGQGAREQFF. CDR3 nucleotide sequence: TGTGCCAGCAGCTTCGGACAGGGGGCGCGTGAGCAGTTCTTC.